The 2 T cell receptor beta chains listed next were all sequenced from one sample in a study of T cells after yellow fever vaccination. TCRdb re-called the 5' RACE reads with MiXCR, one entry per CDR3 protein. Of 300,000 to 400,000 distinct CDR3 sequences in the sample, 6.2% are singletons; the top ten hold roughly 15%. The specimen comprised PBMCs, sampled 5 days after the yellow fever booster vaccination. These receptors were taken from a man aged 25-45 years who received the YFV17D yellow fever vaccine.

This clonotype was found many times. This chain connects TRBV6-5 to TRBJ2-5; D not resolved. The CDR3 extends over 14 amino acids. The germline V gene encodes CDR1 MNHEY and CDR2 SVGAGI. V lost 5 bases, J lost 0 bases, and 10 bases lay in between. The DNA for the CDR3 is TGTGCCAGCAGTCCTCAGCGATACCAAGAGACCCAGTACTTC. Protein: CASSPQRYQETQYF.

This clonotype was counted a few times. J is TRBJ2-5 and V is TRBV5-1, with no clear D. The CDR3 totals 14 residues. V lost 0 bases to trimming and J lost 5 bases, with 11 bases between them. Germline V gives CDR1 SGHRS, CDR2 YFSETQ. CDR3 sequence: CASSLAGPYETQYF. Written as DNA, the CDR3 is TGCGCCAGCAGCTTGGCCGGGCCTTATGAGACCCAGTACTTC.